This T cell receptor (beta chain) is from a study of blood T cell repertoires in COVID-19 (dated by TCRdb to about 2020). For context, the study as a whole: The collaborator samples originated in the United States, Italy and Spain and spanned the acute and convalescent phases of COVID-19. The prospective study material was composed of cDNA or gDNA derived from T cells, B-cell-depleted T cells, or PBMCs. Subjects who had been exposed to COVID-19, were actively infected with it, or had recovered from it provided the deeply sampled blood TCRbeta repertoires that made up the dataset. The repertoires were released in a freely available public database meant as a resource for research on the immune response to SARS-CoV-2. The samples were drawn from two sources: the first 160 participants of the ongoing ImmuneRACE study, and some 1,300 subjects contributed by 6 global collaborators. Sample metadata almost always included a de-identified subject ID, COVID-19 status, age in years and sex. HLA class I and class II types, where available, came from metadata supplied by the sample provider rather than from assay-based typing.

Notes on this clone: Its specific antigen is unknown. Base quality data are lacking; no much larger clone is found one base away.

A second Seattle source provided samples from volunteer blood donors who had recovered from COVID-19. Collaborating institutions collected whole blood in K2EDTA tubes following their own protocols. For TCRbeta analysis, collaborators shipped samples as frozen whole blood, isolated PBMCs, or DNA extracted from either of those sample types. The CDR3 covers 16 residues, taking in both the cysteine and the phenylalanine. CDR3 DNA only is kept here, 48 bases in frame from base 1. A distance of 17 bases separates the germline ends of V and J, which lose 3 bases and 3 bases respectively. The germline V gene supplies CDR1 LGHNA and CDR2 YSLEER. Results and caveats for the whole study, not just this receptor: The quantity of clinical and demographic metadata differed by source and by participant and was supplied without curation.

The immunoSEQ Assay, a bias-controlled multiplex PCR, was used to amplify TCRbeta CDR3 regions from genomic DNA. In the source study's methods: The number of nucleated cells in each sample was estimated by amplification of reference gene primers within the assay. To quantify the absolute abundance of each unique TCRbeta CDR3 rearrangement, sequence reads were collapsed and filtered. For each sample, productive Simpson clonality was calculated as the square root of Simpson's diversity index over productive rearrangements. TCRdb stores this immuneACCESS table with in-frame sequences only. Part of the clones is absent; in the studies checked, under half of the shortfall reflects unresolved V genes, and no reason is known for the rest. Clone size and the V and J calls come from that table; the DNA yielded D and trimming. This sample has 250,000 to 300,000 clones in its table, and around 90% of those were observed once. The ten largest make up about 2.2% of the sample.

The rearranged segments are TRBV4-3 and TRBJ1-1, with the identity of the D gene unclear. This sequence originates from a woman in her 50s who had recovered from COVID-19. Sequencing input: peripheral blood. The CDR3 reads CASSHPDRAGHTEAFF. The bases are TGCGCCAGCAGCCATCCAGATCGGGCGGGCCACACTGAAGCTTTCTTT.